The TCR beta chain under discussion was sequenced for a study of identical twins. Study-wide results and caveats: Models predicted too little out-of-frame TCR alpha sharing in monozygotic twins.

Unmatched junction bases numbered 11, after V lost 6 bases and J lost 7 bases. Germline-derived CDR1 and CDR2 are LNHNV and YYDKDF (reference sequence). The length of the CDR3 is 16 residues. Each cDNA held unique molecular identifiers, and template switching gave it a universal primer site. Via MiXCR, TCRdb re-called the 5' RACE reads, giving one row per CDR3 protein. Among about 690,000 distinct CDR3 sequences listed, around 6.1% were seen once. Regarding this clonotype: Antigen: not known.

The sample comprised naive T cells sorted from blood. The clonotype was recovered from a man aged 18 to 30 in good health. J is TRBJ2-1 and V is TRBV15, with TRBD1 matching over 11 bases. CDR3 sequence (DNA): TGTGCCACCAGTTACGGGACAGGGGGATTGGTAAATGAGCAGTTCTTC. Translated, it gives CATSYGTGGLVNEQFF.